The clone carrying this TCR beta chain is termed medium-sized. The record originates from a study of early T cells in non-severe SARS-CoV-2 infection. The V end lost 5 bases, the J end lost 2 bases, and 9 bases lay between the germline ends. The CDR3 contains 14 residues. MiXCR was run by TCRdb on the 5' RACE reads, yielding one entry per CDR3 protein. The table shows tens of thousands of distinct CDR3 sequences, with around 13% occurring only once. This clonotype originated in an adult who was a healthcare worker with PCR-confirmed SARS-CoV-2 infection or an uninfected control (not recorded which). The donor label of this sample is uncertain. Material: whole blood, obtained at baseline. This chain uses TRBV12-3 or TRBV12-4 with TRBJ2-2; D is undetermined. The CDR3 region has the DNA TGTGCCAGCAGTCCTAACCCCAACACCGGGGAGCTGTTTTTT. It specifies CASSPNPNTGELFF.